A selection of T cell receptor beta chains follows, all from one sample in a study of control samples from healthy donors and cancer patients. The repertoire was sequenced with immunoSEQ multiplex PCR; TCRdb's copy has only in-frame clones and lacks some. The data contain 63,000 or so clones, approximately 90% of them seen just once; the ten biggest clones take up around 5.1%. Sequenced input: PBMCs. Every receptor here comes from a man aged 60 to 75 with colorectal cancer. Both conserved end residues are part of each CDR3. A D gene is named only where the DNA matches it firmly. A clone size is listed for some rows: how often the clone was seen (once, few, many), or a class if it is expanded.

abundance | j_gene | d_gene | v_gene | len | CDR3aa | CDR3nt
NA | TRBJ1-4 | NA | TRBV28 | 11 | CASRGQTIGFF | TGTGCCAGCAGAGGGCAGACAATAGGTTTTTTT
NA | TRBJ1-3 | NA | TRBV19 | 13 | CATSAGPGNTIYF | TGTGCCACCTCAGCCGGGCCAGGAAACACCATATATTTT
NA | TRBJ2-7 | TRBD1 | TRBV28 | 13 | CASSPLGRGEQYF | TGTGCCAGCAGTCCCTTGGGCAGGGGGGAGCAGTACTTC
NA | TRBJ2-2 | NA | TRBV4-1 | 16 | CASSPQRNSRGGELFF | TGCGCCAGCAGCCCCCAGCGGAACTCACGAGGCGGGGAGCTGTTTTTT
NA | TRBJ2-7 | NA | TRBV9 | 13 | CASSPPSLGEQYF | TGTGCCAGCAGCCCCCCTTCCCTGGGGGAGCAGTACTTC
NA | TRBJ2-2 | TRBD1 | TRBV19 | 15 | CASRGTGASTGELFF | TGTGCCAGTAGGGGGACAGGGGCCAGCACCGGGGAGCTGTTTTTT
NA | TRBJ2-2 | TRBD1 | TRBV30 | 15 | CASAPGQGYTGELFF | TGTGCCTCCGCTCCGGGACAGGGATACACCGGGGAGCTGTTTTTT
NA | TRBJ1-1 | NA | TRBV11-3 | 13 | CASRGGPRGEAFF | TGTGCCAGCAGGGGCGGCCCTAGAGGTGAAGCTTTCTTT
NA | TRBJ2-3 | TRBD1 | TRBV5-1 | 15 | CASSQGQGSTDTQYF | TGCGCCAGCAGCCAGGGACAGGGGAGCACAGATACGCAGTATTTT
NA | TRBJ1-1 | NA | TRBV12-5 | 13 | CASGLSANTEAFF | TGTGCTAGTGGTTTGAGTGCGAACACTGAAGCTTTCTTT
NA | TRBJ2-2 | NA | TRBV10-3 | 14 | CAISVRGPPGELFF | TGTGCCATCAGTGTCCGGGGACCACCCGGGGAGCTGTTTTTT
once | TRBJ2-2 | TRBD1 | TRBV6-6 | 16 | CASSYSPGGDAGELFF | TGTGCCAGCAGTTACTCTCCAGGGGGCGACGCCGGGGAGCTGTTTTTT
few | TRBJ1-4 | NA | TRBV15 | 10 | CATSGEKLFF | TGTGCCACCTCGGGTGAAAAACTGTTTTTT
NA | TRBJ1-2 | NA | TRBV21-1 | 14 | CASSKVRQDYGYTF | TGTGCCAGCAGCAAAGTTCGACAAGACTATGGCTACACCTTC
NA | TRBJ2-3 | NA | TRBV3-1/TRBV3-2 | 16 | CASSQDGRGRTDTQYF | TGTGCCAGCAGCCAAGATGGGAGGGGGCGCACAGATACGCAGTATTTT
once | TRBJ1-1 | TRBD1 | TRBV5-6 | 16 | CASSFDRGLVYTEAFF | TGTGCCAGCAGCTTTGACAGGGGGCTGGTGTACACTGAAGCTTTCTTT
NA | TRBJ2-7 | TRBD2 | TRBV6-1 | 16 | CASSETLAGGLREQYF | TGTGCCAGCAGTGAAACGCTAGCGGGGGGGCTGAGGGAGCAGTACTTC
once | TRBJ1-6 | NA | TRBV6-5 | 15 | CASSYSGQERSPLHF | TGTGCCAGCAGTTACTCGGGGCAGGAAAGGTCACCCCTCCACTTT
once | TRBJ2-7 | TRBD1 | TRBV4-2 | 13 | CASSQQDRSVQYF | TGTGCCAGCAGCCAACAGGACAGGAGTGTGCAGTACTTC
NA | TRBJ1-5 | NA | TRBV27 | 15 | CALTFRVLGTQPQHF | TGTGCCCTTACTTTCCGGGTCCTTGGGACCCAGCCCCAGCATTTT
NA | TRBJ2-1 | TRBD2 | TRBV15 | 13 | CATSRDAGGLEFF | TGTGCCACCAGCAGAGATGCGGGGGGCCTGGAGTTCTTC
NA | TRBJ2-3 | TRBD1 | TRBV18 | 15 | CASSPDRANTDTQYF | TGTGCCAGCTCACCGGACAGGGCTAACACAGATACGCAGTATTTT
NA | TRBJ2-1 | TRBD2 | TRBV11-1 | 16 | CASSLVVLAGGREQFF | TGTGCCAGCAGCTTAGTTGTACTAGCGGGGGGACGTGAGCAGTTCTTC
NA | TRBJ1-4 | NA | TRBV4-3 | 13 | CASSLGGFEKLFF | TGCGCCAGCAGCCTGGGTGGGTTTGAAAAACTGTTTTTT
NA | TRBJ1-1 | TRBD1 | TRBV4-1 | 14 | CASSPRTGGTEAFF | TGCGCCAGCAGCCCCAGGACAGGGGGCACTGAAGCTTTCTTT
NA | TRBJ2-3 | TRBD2 | TRBV4-1 | 16 | CASSQEAGASTDTQYF | TGCGCCAGCAGCCAAGAAGCGGGGGCCAGCACAGATACGCAGTATTTT
NA | TRBJ2-1 | NA | TRBV7-9 | 15 | CASSEWDTQGNEQFF | TGTGCCAGCAGCGAATGGGACACACAGGGTAATGAGCAGTTCTTC